One sample yielded the 4 T cell receptor beta chains listed below, sequenced in a study of shared clonotypes between healthy human individuals. Here immunoSEQ multiplex PCR was the method, and the copy in TCRdb shows in-frame clones only, minus some. Of more than 2 million clones listed, approximately 95% are singletons. Sequenced sample: naive CD4+ T cells sorted from blood. The subset: CD45RA+ positively selected. The source of these receptors is a man between 18 and 29 years old in good health.

The chain is built from TRBV5-4 and TRBJ2-7, with TRBD2 matching 16 bases. The V gene end was trimmed by 4 bases and the J gene end by 5 bases; junction bases not matched to a gene: 9. Germline values: CDR1 SGHNT, CDR2 YYREEE (reference sequence). The CDR3 runs 17 residues. CDR3 sequence (DNA): TGTGCCAGCAGCGCCGGGACTAGCGGGAGGGTAAGAAACGAGCAGTACTTC. Translating it yields CASSAGTSGRVRNEQYF.

V gene TRBV6-1 combines with J gene TRBJ1-2, with 7 bases matching TRBD1. The CDR3 is 14 residues long. Losses at the gene ends were 7 bases for V and 5 bases for J; bases not matched to a gene: 10. The germline V gene encodes CDR1 MNHNS and CDR2 SASEGT. The CDR3 loop is CASTATTGPYGYTF. The CDR3 DNA reads TGTGCCAGCACCGCGACGACAGGGCCTTATGGCTACACCTTC.

The rearrangement joins TRBV7-9 to TRBJ2-3, with D unresolved. This CDR3 region has 16 residues. CDR1 and CDR2 (germline): SEHNR, FQNEAQ (reference sequence). V dropped 4 bases and J dropped 1 base, with 15 bases sitting between them. The CDR3 DNA sequence: TGTGCCAGCAGCTACAGCCTAGTGTGGGGCACAGATACGCAGTATTTT. Its protein is CASSYSLVWGTDTQYF.

The chain uses TRBV6-1 and TRBJ2-7; 8 bases are shared with TRBD2. The CDR3 spans 15 residues. The trim removed 6 bases at V and 1 base at J, leaving 8 bases unmatched. Germline V gene data show CDR1 as MNHNS and CDR2 as SASEGT. The CDR3 DNA sequence: TGTGCCAGCAGAGCCGGGACTAGTTGGTCCTACGAGCAGTACTTC. Translating it yields CASRAGTSWSYEQYF.